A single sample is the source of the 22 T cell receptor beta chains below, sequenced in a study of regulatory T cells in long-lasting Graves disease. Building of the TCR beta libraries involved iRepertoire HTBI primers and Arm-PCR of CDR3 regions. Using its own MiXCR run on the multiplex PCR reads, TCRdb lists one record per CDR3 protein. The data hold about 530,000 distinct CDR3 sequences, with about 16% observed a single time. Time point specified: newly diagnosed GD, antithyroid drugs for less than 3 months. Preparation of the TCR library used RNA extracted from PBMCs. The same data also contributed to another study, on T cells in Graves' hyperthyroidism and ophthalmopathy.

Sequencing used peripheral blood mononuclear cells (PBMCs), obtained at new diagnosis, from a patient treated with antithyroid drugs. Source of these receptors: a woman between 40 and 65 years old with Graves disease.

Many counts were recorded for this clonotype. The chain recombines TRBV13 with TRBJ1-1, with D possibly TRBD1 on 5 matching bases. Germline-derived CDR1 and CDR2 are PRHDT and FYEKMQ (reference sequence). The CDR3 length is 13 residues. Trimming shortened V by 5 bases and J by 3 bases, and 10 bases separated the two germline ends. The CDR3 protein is CASSRGGHTEAFF. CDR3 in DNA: TGTGCCAGCAGCAGGGGTGGTCACACTGAAGCTTTCTTT.

DNA for the CDR3: TGTGCCAGCAGCCCAAGGGGAGGAAACACCATATATTTT. Translation: CASSPRGGNTIYF. The chain couples TRBV11-3 to TRBJ1-3; D perhaps matches TRBD1 (5 bases). From germline, CDR1 is SGHNT and CDR2 YENEEA. The CDR3 totals 13 residues. The ends were cut back, 5 bases at V and 4 bases at J, with 9 bases in the middle.

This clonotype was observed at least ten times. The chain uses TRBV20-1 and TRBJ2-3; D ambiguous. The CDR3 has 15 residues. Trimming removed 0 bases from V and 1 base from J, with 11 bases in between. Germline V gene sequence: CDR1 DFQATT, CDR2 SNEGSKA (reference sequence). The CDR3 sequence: CSARDLGGGTDTQYF. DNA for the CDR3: TGCAGTGCTAGAGATCTCGGTGGGGGCACAGATACGCAGTATTTT.

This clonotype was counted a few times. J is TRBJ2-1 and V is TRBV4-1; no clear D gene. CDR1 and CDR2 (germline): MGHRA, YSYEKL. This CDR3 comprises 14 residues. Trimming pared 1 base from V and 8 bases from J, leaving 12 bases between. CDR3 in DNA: TGCGCCAGCAGCCAAGTGCCGGGTTCGGATGAGCAGTTCTTC. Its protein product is CASSQVPGSDEQFF.

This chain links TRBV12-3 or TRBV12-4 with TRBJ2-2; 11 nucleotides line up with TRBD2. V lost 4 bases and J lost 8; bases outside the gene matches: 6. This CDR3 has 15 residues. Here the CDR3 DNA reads TGTGCCAGCAGTTACGGTAGCGGGGGGGCGGGGGAGCTGTTTTTT. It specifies CASSYGSGGAGELFF.

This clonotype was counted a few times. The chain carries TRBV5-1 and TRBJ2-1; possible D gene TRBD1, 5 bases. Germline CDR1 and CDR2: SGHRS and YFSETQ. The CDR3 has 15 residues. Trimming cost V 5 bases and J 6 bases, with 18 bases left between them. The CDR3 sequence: CASSIWGEITNEQFF. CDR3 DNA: TGCGCCAGCAGTATTTGGGGCGAGATAACCAATGAGCAGTTCTTC.

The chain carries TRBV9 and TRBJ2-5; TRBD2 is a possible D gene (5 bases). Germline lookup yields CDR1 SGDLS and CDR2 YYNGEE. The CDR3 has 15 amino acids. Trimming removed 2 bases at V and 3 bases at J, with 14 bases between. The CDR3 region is CASSVGSWTEETQYF. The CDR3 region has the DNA TGTGCCAGCAGCGTGGGCTCTTGGACTGAAGAGACCCAGTACTTC.

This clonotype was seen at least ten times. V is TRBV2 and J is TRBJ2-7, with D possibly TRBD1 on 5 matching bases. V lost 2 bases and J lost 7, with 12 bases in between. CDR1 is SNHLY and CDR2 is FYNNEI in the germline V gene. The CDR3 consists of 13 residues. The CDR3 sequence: CASSERQGNEQYF. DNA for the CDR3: TGTGCCAGCAGTGAAAGGCAGGGAAATGAGCAGTACTTC.

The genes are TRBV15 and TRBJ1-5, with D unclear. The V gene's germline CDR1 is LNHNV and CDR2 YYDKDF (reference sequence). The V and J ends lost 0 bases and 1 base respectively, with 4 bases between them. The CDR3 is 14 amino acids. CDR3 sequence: CATSRDMSNQPQHF. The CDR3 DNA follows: TGTGCCACCAGCAGAGATATGAGCAATCAGCCCCAGCATTTT.

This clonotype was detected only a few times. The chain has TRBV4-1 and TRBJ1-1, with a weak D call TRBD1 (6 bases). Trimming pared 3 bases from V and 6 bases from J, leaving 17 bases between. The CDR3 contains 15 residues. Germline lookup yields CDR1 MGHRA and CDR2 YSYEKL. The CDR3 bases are TGCGCCAGCAGCCAGCCGGGACACTATGTCGCTGAAGCTTTCTTT. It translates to CASSQPGHYVAEAFF.

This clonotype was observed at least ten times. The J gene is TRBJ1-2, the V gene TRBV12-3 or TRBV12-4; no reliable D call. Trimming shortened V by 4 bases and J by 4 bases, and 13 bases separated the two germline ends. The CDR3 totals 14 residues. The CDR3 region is CASSYQQVPYGYTF. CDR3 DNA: TGTGCCAGCAGTTACCAACAAGTACCCTATGGCTACACCTTC.

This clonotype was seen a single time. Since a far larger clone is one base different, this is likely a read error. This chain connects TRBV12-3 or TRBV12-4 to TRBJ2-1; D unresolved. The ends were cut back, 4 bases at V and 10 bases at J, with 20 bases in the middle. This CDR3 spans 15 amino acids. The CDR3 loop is CASSSTGAFSYEQFF. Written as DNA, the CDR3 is TGTGCCAGCAGTTCCACTGGAGCGTTCTCCTACGAGCAGTTCTTC.

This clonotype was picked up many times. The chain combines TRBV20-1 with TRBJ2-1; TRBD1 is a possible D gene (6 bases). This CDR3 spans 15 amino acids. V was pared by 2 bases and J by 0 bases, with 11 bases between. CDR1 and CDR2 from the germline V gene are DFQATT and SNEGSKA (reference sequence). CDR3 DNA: TGCAGTGCTAGAAGGGGGAACCCCTCCTACAATGAGCAGTTCTTC. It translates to CSARRGNPSYNEQFF.

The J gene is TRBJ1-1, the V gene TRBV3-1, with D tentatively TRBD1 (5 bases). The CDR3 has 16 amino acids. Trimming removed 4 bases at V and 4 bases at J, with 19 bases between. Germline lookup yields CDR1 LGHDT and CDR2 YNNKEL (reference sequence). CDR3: CASSPSDSREGTEAFF. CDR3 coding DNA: TGTGCCAGCAGCCCCAGCGACAGTAGGGAGGGCACTGAAGCTTTCTTT.

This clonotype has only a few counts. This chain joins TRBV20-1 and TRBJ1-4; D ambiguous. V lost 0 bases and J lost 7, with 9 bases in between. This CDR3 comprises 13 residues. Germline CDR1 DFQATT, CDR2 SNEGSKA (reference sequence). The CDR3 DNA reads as TGCAGTGCTAGAGATTTACGGCTTGAAAAACTGTTTTTT. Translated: CSARDLRLEKLFF.

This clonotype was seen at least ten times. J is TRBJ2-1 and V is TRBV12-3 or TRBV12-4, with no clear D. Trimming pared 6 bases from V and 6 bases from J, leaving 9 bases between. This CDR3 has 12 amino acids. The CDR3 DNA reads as TGTGCCAGCAGCCCTAGGGTCAATGAGCAGTTCTTC. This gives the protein CASSPRVNEQFF.

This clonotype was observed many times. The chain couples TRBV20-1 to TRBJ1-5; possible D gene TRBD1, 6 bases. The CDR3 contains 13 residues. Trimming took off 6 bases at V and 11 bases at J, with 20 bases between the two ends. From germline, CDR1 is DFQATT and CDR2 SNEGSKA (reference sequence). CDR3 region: CSALDSRGAAQHF. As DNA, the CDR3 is TGCAGTGCGTTGGACAGCCGGGGGGCAGCCCAGCATTTT.

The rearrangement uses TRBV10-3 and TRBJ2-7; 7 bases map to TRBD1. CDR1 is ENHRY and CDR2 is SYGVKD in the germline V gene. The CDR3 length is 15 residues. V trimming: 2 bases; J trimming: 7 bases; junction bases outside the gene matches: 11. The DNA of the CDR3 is TGTGCCATCAGTGAGACAGGGGCCCCTCTGACGGAGCAGTACTTC. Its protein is CAISETGAPLTEQYF.

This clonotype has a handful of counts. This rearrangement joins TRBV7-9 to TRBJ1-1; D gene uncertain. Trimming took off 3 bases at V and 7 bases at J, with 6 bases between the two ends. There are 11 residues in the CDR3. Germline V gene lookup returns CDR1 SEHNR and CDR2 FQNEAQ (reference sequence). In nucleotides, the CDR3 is TGTGCCAGCAGCTTCTCAGTTGAAGCTTTCTTT. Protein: CASSFSVEAFF.

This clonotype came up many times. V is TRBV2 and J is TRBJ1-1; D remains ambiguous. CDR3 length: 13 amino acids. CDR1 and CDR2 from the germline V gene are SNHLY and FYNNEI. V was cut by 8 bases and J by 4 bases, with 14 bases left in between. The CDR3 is CASSGEFGTEAFF. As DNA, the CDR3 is TGTGCCAGCTCAGGAGAGTTTGGCACTGAAGCTTTCTTT.

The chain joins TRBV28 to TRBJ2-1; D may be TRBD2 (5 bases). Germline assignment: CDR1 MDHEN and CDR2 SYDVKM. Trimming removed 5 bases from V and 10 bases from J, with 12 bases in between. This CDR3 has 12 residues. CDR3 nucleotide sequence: TGTGCCAGCAGTCCCCCTAGCTACGAGCAGTTCTTC. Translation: CASSPPSYEQFF. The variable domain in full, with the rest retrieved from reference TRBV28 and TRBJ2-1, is DVKVTQSSRYLVKRTGEKVFLECVQDMDHENMFWYRQDPGLGLRLIYFSYDVKMKEKGDIPEGYSVSREKKERFSLILESASTNQTSMYLCASSPPSYEQFFGPGTRLTVL.

The chain's CDR3 is CASGWELTQYF. The CDR3 bases are TGTGCCAGCGGGTGGGAGTTAACGCAGTATTTT. The genes are TRBV6-1 and TRBJ2-3; D is perhaps TRBD2 (5 bases). The CDR3 spans 11 residues. Germline loops: CDR1 MNHNS, CDR2 SASEGT. V gave up 8 bases and J gave up 9 bases, with 12 bases separating them.